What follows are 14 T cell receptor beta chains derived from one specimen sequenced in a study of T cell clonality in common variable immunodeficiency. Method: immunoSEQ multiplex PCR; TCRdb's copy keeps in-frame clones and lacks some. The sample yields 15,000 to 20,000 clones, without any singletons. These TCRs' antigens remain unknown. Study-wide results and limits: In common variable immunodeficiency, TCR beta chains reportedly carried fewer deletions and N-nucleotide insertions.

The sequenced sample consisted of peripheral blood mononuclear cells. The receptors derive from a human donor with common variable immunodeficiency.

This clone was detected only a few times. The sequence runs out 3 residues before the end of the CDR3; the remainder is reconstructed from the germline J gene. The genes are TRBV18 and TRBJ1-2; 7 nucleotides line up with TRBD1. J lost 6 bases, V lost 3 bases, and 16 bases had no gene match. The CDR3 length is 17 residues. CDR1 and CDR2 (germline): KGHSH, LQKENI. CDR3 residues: CASSPTYEGKTGHGYTF. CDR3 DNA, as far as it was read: TGTGCCAGCTCACCTACCTATGAGGGAAAGACAGGGCATGGC.

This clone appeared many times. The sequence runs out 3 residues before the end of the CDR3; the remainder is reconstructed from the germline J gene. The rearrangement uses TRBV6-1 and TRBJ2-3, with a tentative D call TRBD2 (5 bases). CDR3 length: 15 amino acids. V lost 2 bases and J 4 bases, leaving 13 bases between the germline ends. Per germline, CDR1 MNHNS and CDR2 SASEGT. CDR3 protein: CASSESSRRPDTQYF. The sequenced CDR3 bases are TGTGCCAGCAGTGAAAGTTCCAGGAGGCCAGATACG.

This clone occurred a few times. The CDR3 region is CASRLDRGNSPLHF. CDR3 DNA (partial): TGTGCCAGCAGACTCGACAGGGGAAATTCACCC. The V gene is TRBV2, the J gene TRBJ1-6; 8 nucleotides agree with TRBD1. The CDR3 is cut off 3 residues early in the read; its end comes from the germline J gene. Looked up from germline, CDR1 is SNHLY and CDR2 is FYNNEI. The J segment lost 7 bases and the V segment lost 6 bases, leaving 5 bases of the junction unmatched. This CDR3 has 14 amino acids. The variable domain in full, completed from reference TRBV2 and TRBJ1-6, reads EPEVTQTPSHQVTQMGQEVILRCVPISNHLYFYWYRQILGQKVEFLVSFYNNEISEKSEIFDDQFSVERPDGSNFTLKIRSTKLEDSAMYFCASRLDRGNSPLHFGNGTRLTVT.

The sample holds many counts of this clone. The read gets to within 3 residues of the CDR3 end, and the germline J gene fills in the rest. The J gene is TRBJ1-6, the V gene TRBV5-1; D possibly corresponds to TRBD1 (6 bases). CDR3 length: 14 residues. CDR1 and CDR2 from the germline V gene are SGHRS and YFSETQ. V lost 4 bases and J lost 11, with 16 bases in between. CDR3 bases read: TGCGCCAGCAGCCAGGGACAAGGATTCGCACCC. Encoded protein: CASSQGQGFAP. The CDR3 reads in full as CASSQGQGFAPLHF.

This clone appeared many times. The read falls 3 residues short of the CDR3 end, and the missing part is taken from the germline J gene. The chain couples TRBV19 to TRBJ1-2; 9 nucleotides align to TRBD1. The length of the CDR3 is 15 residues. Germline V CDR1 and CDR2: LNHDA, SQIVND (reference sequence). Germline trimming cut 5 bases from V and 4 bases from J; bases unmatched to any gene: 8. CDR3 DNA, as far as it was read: TGTGCCAGTAGTTTAGGTGGGACAGGGATCTATGGC. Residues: CASSLGGTGIYG. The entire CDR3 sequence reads CASSLGGTGIYGYTF.

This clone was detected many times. CDR3 bases read: TGCAGCGTTGATCCCCCAGGCCGTTACAATGAG. It encodes CSVDPPGRYNE. The entire CDR3 reads CSVDPPGRYNEQFF. The genes are TRBV29-1 and TRBJ2-1; D gene uncertain. The read stops 3 residues short of the end of the CDR3; the missing end is completed from the germline J gene. Germline CDR1 is SQVTM and CDR2 is ANQGSEA. The CDR3 extends over 14 amino acids. Trimming pared 3 bases from V and 4 bases from J, leaving 13 bases between.

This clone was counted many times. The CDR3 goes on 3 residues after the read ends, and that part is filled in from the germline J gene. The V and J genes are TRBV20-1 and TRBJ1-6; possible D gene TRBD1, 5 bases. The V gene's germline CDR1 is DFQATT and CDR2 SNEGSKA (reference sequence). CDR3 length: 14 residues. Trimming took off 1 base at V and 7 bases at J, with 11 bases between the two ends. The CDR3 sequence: CSARAGVWNSPLHF. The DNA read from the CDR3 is TGCAGTGCTAGAGCGGGGGTATGGAATTCACCC.

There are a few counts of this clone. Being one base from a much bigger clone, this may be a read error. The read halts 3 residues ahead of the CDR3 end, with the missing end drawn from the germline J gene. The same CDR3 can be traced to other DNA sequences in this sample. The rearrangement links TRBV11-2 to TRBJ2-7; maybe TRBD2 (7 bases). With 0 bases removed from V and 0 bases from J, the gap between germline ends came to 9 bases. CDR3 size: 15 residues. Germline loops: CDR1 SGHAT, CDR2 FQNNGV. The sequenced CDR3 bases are TGTGCCAGCAGCTTAGAGGGGGGGCCCTCCTACGAG. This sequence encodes CASSLEGGPSYE. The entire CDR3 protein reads CASSLEGGPSYEQYF. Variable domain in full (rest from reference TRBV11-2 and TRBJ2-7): EAGVAQSPRYKIIEKRQSVAFWCNPISGHATLYWYQQILGQGPKLLIQFQNNGVVDDSQLPKDRFSAERLKGVDSTLKIQPAKLEDSAVYLCASSLEGGPSYEQYFGPGTRLTVT.

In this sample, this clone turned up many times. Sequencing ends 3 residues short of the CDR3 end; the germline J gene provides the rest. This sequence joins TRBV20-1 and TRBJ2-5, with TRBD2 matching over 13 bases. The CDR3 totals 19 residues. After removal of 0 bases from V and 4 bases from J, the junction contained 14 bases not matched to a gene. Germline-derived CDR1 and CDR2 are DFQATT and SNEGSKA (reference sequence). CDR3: CSARDIGTSGTGWSETQYF. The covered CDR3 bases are TGCAGTGCTAGAGATATCGGGACTAGCGGGACTGGTTGGTCAGAGACC.

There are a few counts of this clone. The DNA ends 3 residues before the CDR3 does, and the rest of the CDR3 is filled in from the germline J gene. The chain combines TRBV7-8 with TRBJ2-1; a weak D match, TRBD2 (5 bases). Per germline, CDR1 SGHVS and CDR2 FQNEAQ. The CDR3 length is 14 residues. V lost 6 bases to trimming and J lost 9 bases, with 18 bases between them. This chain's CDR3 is CASRSGLRAGEQFF. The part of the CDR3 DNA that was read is TGTGCCAGCAGATCCGGACTGAGGGCTGGTGAG.

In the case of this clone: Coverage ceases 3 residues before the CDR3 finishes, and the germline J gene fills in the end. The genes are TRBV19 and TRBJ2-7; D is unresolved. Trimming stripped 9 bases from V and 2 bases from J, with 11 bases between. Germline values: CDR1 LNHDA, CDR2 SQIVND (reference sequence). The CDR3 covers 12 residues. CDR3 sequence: CARATIPYEQYF. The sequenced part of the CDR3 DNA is TGTGCCAGGGCCACGATACCCTACGAG.

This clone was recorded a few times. This chain's CDR3 is CASSEAGGRVSTEAFF. The CDR3 bases that were read are TGTGCCAGCAGTGAAGCTGGCGGCAGGGTCAGCACTGAA. J is TRBJ1-1 and V is TRBV6-1; D is perhaps TRBD1 (5 bases). The read ends 3 residues before the CDR3 terminus; that terminus is restored from the germline J gene. V lost 0 bases, J lost 4 bases, and 15 bases lay in between. The V gene's germline CDR1 is MNHNS and CDR2 SASEGT. This CDR3 region has 16 residues.

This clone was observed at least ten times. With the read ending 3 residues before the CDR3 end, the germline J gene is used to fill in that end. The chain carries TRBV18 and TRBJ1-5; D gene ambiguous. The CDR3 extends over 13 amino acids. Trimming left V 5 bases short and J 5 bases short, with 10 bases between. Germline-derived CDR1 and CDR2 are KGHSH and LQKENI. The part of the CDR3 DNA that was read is TGTGCCAGCTCAGCAGGAGCCGATCAGCCC. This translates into CASSAGADQP. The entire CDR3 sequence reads CASSAGADQPQHF.

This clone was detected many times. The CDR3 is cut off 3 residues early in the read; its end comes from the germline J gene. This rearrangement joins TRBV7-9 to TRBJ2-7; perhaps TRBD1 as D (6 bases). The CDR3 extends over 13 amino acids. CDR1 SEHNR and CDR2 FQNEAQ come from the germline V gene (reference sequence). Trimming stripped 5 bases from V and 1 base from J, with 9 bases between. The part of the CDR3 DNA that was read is TGTGCCAGCAGCAAGGACAGTTCCTACGAG. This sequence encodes CASSKDSSYE. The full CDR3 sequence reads CASSKDSSYEQYF.